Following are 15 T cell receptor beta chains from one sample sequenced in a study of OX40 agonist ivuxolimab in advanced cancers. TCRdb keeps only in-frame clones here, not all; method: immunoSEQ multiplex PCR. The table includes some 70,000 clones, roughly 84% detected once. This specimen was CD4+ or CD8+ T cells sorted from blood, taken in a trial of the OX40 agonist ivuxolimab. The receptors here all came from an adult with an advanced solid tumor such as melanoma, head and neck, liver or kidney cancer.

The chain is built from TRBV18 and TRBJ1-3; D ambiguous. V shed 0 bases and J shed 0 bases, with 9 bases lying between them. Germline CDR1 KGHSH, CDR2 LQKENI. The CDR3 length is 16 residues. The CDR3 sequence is CASSPPRGLSGNTIYF. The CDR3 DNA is TGTGCCAGCTCACCACCGCGCGGCCTCTCTGGAAACACCATATATTTT.

For the CDR3, the DNA is TGTGCCAGCAGCTTAGTGTGGGTTGAACGGGATACGCAGTATTTT. Its translation is CASSLVWVERDTQYF. The chain employs TRBV7-8 and TRBJ2-3; no clear D gene. This CDR3 region has 15 residues. Per the germline V gene, CDR1 is SGHVS and CDR2 is FQNEAQ. V lost 1 base and J 6 bases, leaving 14 bases between the germline ends.

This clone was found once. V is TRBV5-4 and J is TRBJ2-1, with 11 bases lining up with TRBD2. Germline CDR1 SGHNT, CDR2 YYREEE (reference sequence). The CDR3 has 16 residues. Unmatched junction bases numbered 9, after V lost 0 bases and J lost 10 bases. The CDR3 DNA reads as TGTGCCAGCAGCTTGGGTAGCGGGGGGGCGGTTGGGGAGCAGTTCTTC. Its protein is CASSLGSGGAVGEQFF.

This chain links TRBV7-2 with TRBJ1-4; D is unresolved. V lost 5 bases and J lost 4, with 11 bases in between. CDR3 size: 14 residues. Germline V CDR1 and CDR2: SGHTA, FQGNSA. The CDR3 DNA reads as TGTGCCAGCAGCAAGCCGGGTCTTAATGAAAAACTGTTTTTT. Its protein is CASSKPGLNEKLFF.

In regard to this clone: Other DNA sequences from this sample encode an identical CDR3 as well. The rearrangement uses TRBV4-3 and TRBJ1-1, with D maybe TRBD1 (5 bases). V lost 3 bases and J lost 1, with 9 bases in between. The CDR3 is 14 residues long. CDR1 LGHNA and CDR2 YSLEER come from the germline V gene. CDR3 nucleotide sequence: TGCGCCAGCAGCCAGACGACAGCGAACACTGAAGCTTTCTTT. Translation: CASSQTTANTEAFF.

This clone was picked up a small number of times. As DNA, the CDR3 is TGTGCCAGCTCACCACGGCCCCCCTCGTGGGAGCAGTACTTC. It codes for CASSPRPPSWEQYF. The rearrangement uses TRBV18 and TRBJ2-7, with D unresolved. This CDR3 contains 14 residues. CDR1 is KGHSH, CDR2 LQKENI, per germline. V lost 1 base, J lost 7 bases, and 14 bases lay in between.

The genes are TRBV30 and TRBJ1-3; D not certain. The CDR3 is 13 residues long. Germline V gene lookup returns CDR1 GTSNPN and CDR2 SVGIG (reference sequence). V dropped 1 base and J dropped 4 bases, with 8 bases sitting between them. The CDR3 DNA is TGTGCCTGGAGTGGGTACCGCGGAAACACCATATATTTT. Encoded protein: CAWSGYRGNTIYF. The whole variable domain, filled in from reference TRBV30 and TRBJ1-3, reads SQTIHQWPATLVQPVGSPLSLECTVEGTSNPNLYWYRQAAGRGLQLLFYSVGIGQISSEVPQNLSASRPQDRQFILSSKKLLLSDSGFYLCAWSGYRGNTIYFGEGSWLTVV.

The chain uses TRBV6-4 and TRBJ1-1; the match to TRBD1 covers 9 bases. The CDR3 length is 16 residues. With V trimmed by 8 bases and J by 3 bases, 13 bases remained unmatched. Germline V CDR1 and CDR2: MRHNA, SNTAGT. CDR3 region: CASGTDRGDSYTEAFF. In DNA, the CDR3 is TGTGCCAGCGGGACGGACAGGGGAGACTCGTACACTGAAGCTTTCTTT.

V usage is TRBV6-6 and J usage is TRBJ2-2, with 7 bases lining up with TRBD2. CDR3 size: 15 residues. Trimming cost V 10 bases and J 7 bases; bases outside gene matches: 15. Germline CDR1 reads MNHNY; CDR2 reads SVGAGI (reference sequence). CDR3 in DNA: TGTGCCATCCTGTCCGGGACCCGGGAGGTCGGGGAGCTGTTTTTT. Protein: CAILSGTREVGELFF.

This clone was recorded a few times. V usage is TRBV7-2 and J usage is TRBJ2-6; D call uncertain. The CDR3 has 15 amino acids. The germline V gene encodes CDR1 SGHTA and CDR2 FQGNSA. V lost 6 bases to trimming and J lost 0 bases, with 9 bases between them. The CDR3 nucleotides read TGTGCCAGCAGACCAAAGCTCTCTGGGGCCAACGTCCTGACTTTC. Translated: CASRPKLSGANVLTF.

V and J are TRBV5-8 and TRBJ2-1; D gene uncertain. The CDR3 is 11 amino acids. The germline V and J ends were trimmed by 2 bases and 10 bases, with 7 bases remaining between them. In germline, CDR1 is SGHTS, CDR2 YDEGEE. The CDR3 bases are TGTGCCAGCAGCTTATCTGGCGAGCAGTTCTTC. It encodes CASSLSGEQFF.

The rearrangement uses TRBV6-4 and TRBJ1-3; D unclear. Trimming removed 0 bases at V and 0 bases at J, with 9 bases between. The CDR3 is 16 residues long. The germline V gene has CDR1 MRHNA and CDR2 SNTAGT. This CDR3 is CASSDSPQSSGNTIYF. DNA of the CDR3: TGTGCCAGCAGTGACTCACCCCAGAGCTCTGGAAACACCATATATTTT.

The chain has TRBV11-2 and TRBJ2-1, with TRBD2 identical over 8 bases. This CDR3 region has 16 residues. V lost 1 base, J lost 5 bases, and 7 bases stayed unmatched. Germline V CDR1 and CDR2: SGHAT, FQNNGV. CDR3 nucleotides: TGTGCCAGCAGCTTAGGAGCGGGAGTGCGGAACAATGAGCAGTTCTTC. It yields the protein CASSLGAGVRNNEQFF.

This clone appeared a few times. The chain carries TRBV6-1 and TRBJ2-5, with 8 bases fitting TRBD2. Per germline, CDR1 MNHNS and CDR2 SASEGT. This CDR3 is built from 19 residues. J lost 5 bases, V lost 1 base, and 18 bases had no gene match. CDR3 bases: TGTGCCAGCAGTGAAGTTGGAGGGGGGAGCGGGGGAAACAGGGAGACCCAGTACTTC. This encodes CASSEVGGGSGGNRETQYF.

CDR3 nucleotides: TGTGCCAGCAGCTTAGGGGGACGGGGACTCCGCACAGATACGCAGTATTTT. This sequence encodes CASSLGGRGLRTDTQYF. The chain joins TRBV7-3 to TRBJ2-3; the D gene is possibly TRBD2 (6 bases). Germline loops: CDR1 SGHTA, CDR2 FQGTGA. CDR3 length equals 17 residues. Trimming left V 2 bases short and J 1 base short, with 16 bases between.